Listed below are T cell receptor beta chains from one sample, sequenced in a study of blood T cells in healthy people across ages. MiXCR was run by TCRdb on the 5' RACE reads, yielding one entry per CDR3 protein. Found here are approximately 1.5 million distinct CDR3 sequences, 40% to 45% of them singletons; the top ten hold around 4%. The material sequenced was blood. The receptor set was obtained from a woman aged 18-29 years in good health. The conserved cysteine and the conserved F or W are not part of the CDR3 here. The D gene is left open where the match is weak.

>-|TRBV20-1
SARPSYNEQY
>TRBD2|TRBV20-1
SALKAGGHADTQY
>-|TRBV7-2
ASRRAFMDYEQY
>-|TRBV9
ASSVEPPDTQY
>-|TRBV29-1
SVEDGINYGYT
>TRBD2|TRBV28
AGGTRFNEQF
>TRBD1|TRBV5-1
ASSSQGGSDTEAF
>TRBD2|TRBV6-2/TRBV6-3
ASSYSGRLAGLDYYEQY
>TRBD1|TRBV29-1
SIRQGESNEKLF
>TRBD2|TRBV3-1
ASSQSSGRAYEQY
>-|TRBV29-1
SVRQVVRNEQY
>-|TRBV7-2
ASSLGLGTQY
>TRBD1|TRBV10-3
AISESGDRGLVEQY
>-|TRBV7-2
ASSLAPGAVSSYNEQY
>TRBD1|TRBV10-3
AIRDRGYYEQY
>-|TRBV20-1
SASSRTVTNTEAF
>TRBD2|TRBV9
ASNGRGLADTQY
>TRBD2|TRBV2
ASSGLAGRVGEQF
>-|TRBV9
ASSVSRIPNTDTQY
>-|TRBV6-5
ASRHYYEQY
>TRBD2|TRBV7-9
ASSLGGSGVYNEQF
>TRBD2|TRBV20-1
SAGTSGSYTDTQY
>-|TRBV12-3/TRBV12-4
ASTLGGADYEQY
>TRBD1|TRBV20-1
GLKQGSWPTNEKLF
>-|TRBV7-3
ASSLNSGDYNEQF
>-|TRBV7-9
ASSLVPRLYNEQF
>-|TRBV12-3/TRBV12-4
ASRTAPSDTQY
>-|TRBV12-3/TRBV12-4
ASSQPGGGNTEVF
>-|TRBV7-9
ASSLPTHRTLYGYT
>TRBD2|TRBV28
ASRQTSGNEQY
>-|TRBV15
ATKRGRESYNEQF
>-|TRBV30
AWSDPPGGGQPQH
>-|TRBV14
ASSHSRDGSYNGQY
>-|TRBV30
AWSGGVTSTDTQY
>TRBD1|TRBV14
ASSDRGRYNEQF
>-|TRBV5-1
ASRPVGLGGNEQF
>TRBD2|TRBV6-2/TRBV6-3
ASSRNYGTSGNTQY
>TRBD1|TRBV2
ASREDRGRYNEQF
>-|TRBV27
ASSLGRGGETQY
>TRBD2|TRBV5-1
ASSSPTSGTSYEQY
>-|TRBV12-3/TRBV12-4
ASSFSGRASRQPQH
>-|TRBV6-2/TRBV6-3
ASSYSGTTY
>TRBD2|TRBV7-8
ASSSPTSGGDYNEQF
>-|TRBV7-2
ASSLAPDNEQF
>-|TRBV12-3/TRBV12-4
ASSWVRGQGAEAF
>-|TRBV9
ASTGGGQNEQF
>TRBD2|TRBV7-9
ASTPGLGPYNEQF
>TRBD2|TRBV7-9
ASSTRTSGRSFNEQY
>TRBD1|TRBV5-1
ASSLGGQDFNGYT
>TRBD2|TRBV12-3/TRBV12-4
ASSRSGTSGRYEQY
>-|TRBV29-1
SVEDPGAYEQY
>TRBD2|TRBV7-2
ASNPAGGVDTQY